This entry concerns a single T cell receptor (beta chain). Its antigen is still unknown. This CDR3 comprises 14 residues. Trimming took off 5 bases at V and 1 base at J, with 9 bases between the two ends. CDR1 and CDR2 (germline): PRHDT, FYEKMQ (reference sequence). TCRdb's copy holds only in-frame clones and misses some; the assay was immunoSEQ multiplex PCR. Of about 82,000 clones detected, approximately 85% appear once; the ten largest clones hold 0.22%. The sample originates from a study of OX40 agonist ivuxolimab in advanced cancers. Study background: Given to patients was ivuxolimab, an agonistic anti-OX40 (CD134) antibody. Participants, 82.7% male, averaged approximately 65 years of age, ranging from roughly 23 to 80.

General observations from the study: CD8+ T cells (on average) carried more expanded clones than CD4+ T cells.

The source is an adult with an advanced solid tumor such as melanoma, head and neck, liver or kidney cancer. This sequence joins TRBV13 and TRBJ1-3; no definite D call. Sequencing was performed on CD4+ or CD8+ T cells sorted from blood, taken in a trial of the OX40 agonist ivuxolimab. CDR3 sequence (DNA): TGTGCCAGCAGCACACTGGGGTCTGGAAACACCATATATTTT. Protein sequence: CASSTLGSGNTIYF.